This TCR beta chain was found in a study of T cell repertoires in ileal Crohn's disease. Method: immunoSEQ multiplex PCR; TCRdb's copy keeps in-frame clones and lacks some. The sample has more than 15,000 clones; less than 85% are singletons. Included were adult ileal or ileocolonic Crohn's patients indicated for ileocolonic resection. Study-wide findings and caveats: Active smokers at surgery had more clonal expansions than non-smokers. Endoscopic recurrence occurred in every patient whose clonality exceeded 26.8%.

CDR1 SGHTS and CDR2 YDEGEE come from the germline V gene. The CDR3 totals 16 residues. After removal of 4 bases from V and 0 bases from J, the junction contained 8 bases not matched to a gene. This clone was counted a single time. The antigen is undetermined. The TCR was taken from an adult with Crohn's disease. The chain employs TRBV5-8 and TRBJ2-7, with 9 bases identical to TRBD2. Sequenced: ileal tissue. CDR3 nucleotides: TGTGCCAGCAGCCGCGGGGGGGGGTTCAGCTCCTACGAGCAGTACTTC. Its translation: CASSRGGGFSSYEQYF.